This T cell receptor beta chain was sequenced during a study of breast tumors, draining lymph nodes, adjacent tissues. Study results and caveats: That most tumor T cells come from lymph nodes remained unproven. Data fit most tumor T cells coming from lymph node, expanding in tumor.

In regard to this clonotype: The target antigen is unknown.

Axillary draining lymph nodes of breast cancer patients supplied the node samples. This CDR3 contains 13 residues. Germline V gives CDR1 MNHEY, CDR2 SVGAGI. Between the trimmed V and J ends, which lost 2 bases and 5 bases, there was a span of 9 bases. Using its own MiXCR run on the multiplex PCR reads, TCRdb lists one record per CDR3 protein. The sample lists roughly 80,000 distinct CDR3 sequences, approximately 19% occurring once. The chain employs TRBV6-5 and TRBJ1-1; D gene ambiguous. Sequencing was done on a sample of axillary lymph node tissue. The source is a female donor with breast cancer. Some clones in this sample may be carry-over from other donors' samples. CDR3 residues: CASSYITRTEAFF. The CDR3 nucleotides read TGTGCCAGCAGTTACATTACAAGGACTGAAGCTTTCTTT.